Listed below are T cell receptor beta chains from one sample, sequenced in a study of technical replicates of blood from a few donors. Assay: immunoSEQ multiplex PCR; the TCRdb copy retains only in-frame clones and omits some. This table has approximately 81,000 clones, approximately 95% appearing once. Material for sequencing was T cells isolated from PBMCs. The source of these receptors is a human donor in good health. Both conserved end residues are part of each CDR3. The D gene is left open where the match is weak. The listing skips clone size in some rows; elsewhere it reads once, few, many or a size class.

j_call	v_call	clone_size	d_call	cdr3_aa	cdr3_nt
TRBJ1-1	TRBV5-4	.	.	CASSFTQEPEAFF	TGTGCCAGCAGTTTCACGCAGGAACCGGAAGCTTTCTTT
TRBJ2-3	TRBV4-1	.	TRBD2	CASSLRTSGAGDTQYF	TGCGCCAGCAGCCTTCGGACTAGCGGGGCCGGAGATACGCAGTATTTT
TRBJ1-5	TRBV7-3	.	.	CASSLVAGVGQPQHF	TGTGCCAGCAGCTTAGTTGCAGGGGTCGGGCAGCCCCAGCATTTT
TRBJ1-5	TRBV19	.	TRBD1	CASSIIQGLGQPQHF	TGTGCCAGTAGTATCATACAGGGGTTAGGTCAGCCCCAGCATTTT
TRBJ1-2	TRBV4-2	.	.	CASSHPPAANYGYTF	TGTGCCAGCAGCCACCCTCCGGCGGCTAACTATGGCTACACCTTC
TRBJ1-1	TRBV4-3	.	.	CASSQMGLNTEAFF	TGCGCCAGCAGCCAGATGGGGCTGAACACTGAAGCTTTCTTT
TRBJ1-2	TRBV10-3	.	TRBD1	CAIRVTGGDYGYTF	TGTGCCATCAGGGTAACAGGGGGTGACTATGGCTACACCTTC
TRBJ1-1	TRBV28	once	.	CASSSLGGMNTEAFF	TGTGCCAGCAGTTCCCTGGGGGGTATGAACACTGAAGCTTTCTTT
TRBJ2-7	TRBV30	once	TRBD2	CAWAQSGTSVEQYF	TGTGCCTGGGCACAGTCCGGGACTAGCGTCGAGCAGTACTTC
TRBJ1-5	TRBV28	.	TRBD1	CASGQGGSWPQHF	TGTGCCAGCGGACAGGGGGGCAGTTGGCCCCAGCATTTT
TRBJ1-1	TRBV7-2	.	TRBD1	CASSSGTGNTEAFF	TGTGCCAGCAGCTCCGGGACAGGGAACACTGAAGCTTTCTTT
TRBJ2-3	TRBV19	.	TRBD2	CASSSRTLAGVVDTQYF	TGTGCCAGTAGTTCCCGAACGCTAGCGGGAGTGGTAGATACGCAGTATTTT
TRBJ2-7	TRBV6-5	.	.	CASSLSQEQYF	TGTGCCAGCAGTTTATCGCAGGAGCAGTACTTC
TRBJ2-3	TRBV29-1	once	TRBD2	CSISGLAASTDTQYF	TGCAGCATCTCCGGACTAGCAGCTAGCACAGATACGCAGTATTTT
TRBJ2-2	TRBV11-3	once	.	CASSLGGGNYGELFF	TGTGCCAGCAGCTTAGGAGGCGGGAACTACGGGGAGCTGTTTTTT
TRBJ1-2	TRBV7-2	.	.	CASSLPDYGYTF	TGTGCCAGCAGCTTACCGGACTATGGCTACACCTTC